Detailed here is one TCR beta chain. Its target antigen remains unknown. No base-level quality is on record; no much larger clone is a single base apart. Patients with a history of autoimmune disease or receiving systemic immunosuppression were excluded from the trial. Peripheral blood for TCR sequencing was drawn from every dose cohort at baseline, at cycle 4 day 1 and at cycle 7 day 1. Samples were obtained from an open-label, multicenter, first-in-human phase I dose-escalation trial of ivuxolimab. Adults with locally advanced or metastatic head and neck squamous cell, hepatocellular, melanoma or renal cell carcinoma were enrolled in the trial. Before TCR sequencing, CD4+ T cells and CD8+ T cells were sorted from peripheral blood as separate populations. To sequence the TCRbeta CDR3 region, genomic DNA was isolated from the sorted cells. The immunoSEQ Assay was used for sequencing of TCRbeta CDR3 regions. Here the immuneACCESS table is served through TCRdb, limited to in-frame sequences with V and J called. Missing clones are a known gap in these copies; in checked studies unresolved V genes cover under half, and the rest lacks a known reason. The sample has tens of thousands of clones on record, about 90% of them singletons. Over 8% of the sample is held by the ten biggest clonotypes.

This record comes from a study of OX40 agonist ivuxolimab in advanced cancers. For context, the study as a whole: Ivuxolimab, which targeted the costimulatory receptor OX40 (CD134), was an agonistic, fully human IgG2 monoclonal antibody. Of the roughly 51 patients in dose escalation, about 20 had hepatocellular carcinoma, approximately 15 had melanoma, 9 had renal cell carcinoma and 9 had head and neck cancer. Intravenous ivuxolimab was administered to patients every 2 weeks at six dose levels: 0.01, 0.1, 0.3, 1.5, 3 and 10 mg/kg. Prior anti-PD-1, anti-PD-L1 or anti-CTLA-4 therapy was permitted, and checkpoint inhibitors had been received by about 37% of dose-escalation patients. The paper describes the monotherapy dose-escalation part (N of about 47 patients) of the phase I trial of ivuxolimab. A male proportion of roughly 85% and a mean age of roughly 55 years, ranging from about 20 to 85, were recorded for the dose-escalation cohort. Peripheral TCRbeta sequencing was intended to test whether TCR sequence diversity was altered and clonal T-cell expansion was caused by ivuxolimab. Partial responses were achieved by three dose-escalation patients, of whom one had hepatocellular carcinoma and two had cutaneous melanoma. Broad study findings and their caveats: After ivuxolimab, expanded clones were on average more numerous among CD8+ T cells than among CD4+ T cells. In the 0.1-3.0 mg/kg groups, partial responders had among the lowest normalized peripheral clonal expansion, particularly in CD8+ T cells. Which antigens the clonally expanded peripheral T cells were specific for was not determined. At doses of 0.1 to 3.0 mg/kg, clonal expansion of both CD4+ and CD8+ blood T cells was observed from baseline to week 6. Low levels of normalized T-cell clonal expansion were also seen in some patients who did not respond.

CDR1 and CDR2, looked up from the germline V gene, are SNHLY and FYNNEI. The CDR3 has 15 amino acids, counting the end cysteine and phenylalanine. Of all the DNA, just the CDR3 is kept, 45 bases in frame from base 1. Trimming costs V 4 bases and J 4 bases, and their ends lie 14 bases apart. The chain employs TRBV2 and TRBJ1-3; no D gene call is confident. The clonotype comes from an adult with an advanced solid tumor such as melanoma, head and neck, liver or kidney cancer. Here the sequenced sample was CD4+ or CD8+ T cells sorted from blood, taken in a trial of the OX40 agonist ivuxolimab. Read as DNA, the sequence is TGTGCCAGCAGTGGGAGGTCCACGAGGGGAAACACCATATATTTT. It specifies CASSGRSTRGNTIYF.